This TCR beta chain was sequenced in a study of T cell responses to AZD1222 COVID-19 vaccine. Overall study results and limits: At study baseline, merely roughly 6 AZD1222 recipients were seropositive. Regions 160-218 and 743-854 held dominance among vaccine-associated CD4 TCRs, which spanned spike.

V gave up 4 bases and J gave up 3 bases, with 7 bases separating them. This CDR3 contains 13 residues. Germline V gene data show CDR1 as SGHRS and CDR2 as YFSETQ. This clone appeared once. Its antigen is unidentified. Data came from immunoSEQ multiplex PCR; TCRdb stores just in-frame clones and leaves some out. The sample consists of 44,000 or so clones, 75% to 85% of them appearing once. The chain is built from TRBV5-1 and TRBJ2-2, with D unresolved. The clonotype was recovered from an adult in good health. This specimen consisted of peripheral blood, obtained on day 0 of AZD1222 vaccination. CDR3 DNA: TGCGCCAGCAGCCCCGGACACACCGGGGAGCTGTTTTTT. Translation gives CASSPGHTGELFF.